This T cell receptor (beta chain) was observed in a study of PD-1 blockade in mismatch repair-deficient tumors. Study summary: Patients had about a dozen mismatch repair-deficient cancer types, all previously treated and progressing.

Here immunoSEQ multiplex PCR was the method, and the copy in TCRdb shows in-frame clones only, minus some. The sample records tens of thousands of clones, approximately 81% being singletons. The CDR3 is made up of 15 amino acids. The germline gives CDR1 SGHDN, CDR2 FVKESK. V was shortened by 1 base and J by 6 bases, with 15 bases between the two germline ends. All patients were mismatch repair deficient, assessed by either PCR or immunohistochemistry. The chain carries TRBV14 and TRBJ1-1; maybe TRBD1 (5 bases). This TCR was sampled from an adult with mismatch repair-deficient cancer. The specimen was peripheral blood, collected 12 weeks after starting pembrolizumab. The CDR3 DNA follows: TGTGCCAGCAGCCAAGTTGGGGTAGACAGTCCTGAAGCTTTCTTT. It encodes CASSQVGVDSPEAFF.